These 12 T cell receptor beta chains came from one sample sequenced in a study of regulatory T cells in long-lasting Graves disease (dated by TCRdb to the early 2020s). Libraries were made using multiplex PCR. TCRdb lists the instrument as Illumina HiSeq 4000. To build TCR beta libraries, CDR3 regions were amplified by Arm-PCR using iRepertoire HTBI primers. TCRdb took the public reads, trimmed them with fastp at Q25, ran MiXCR for clone calling and kept in-frame beta chains. Rows matching on CDR3 protein sequence are summarized as one entry with the most common DNA and genes. Recorded for this sample are about 460,000 distinct CDR3 sequences; about 20% of them occurred a single time. The ten most abundant clones make up less than 15% of the sample. Reading the label with the study, this specimen's time point is: persistent/refractory GD, antithyroid drugs over 5 years with positive TRAb. For both TCR sequencing and RNA sequencing, RNA was extracted from PBMCs in TRIzol.

Material: peripheral blood mononuclear cells (PBMCs), obtained when the disease was refractory, from a patient treated with antithyroid drugs. Every receptor here comes from a female donor with Graves disease.

The rearrangement joins TRBV9 to TRBJ2-7; D may be TRBD1 or TRBD2 (5 bases each). V lost 7 bases, J lost 2 bases, and 16 bases lay in between. This CDR3 has 14 amino acids. CDR1 SGDLS and CDR2 YYNGEE come from the germline V gene. The CDR3 region has the DNA TGTGCCAGCGGGGGTGAGGGGCAGACCTACGAGCAGTACTTC. Its translation: CASGGEGQTYEQYF.

This clonotype was observed at least ten times. The chain couples TRBV7-8 to TRBJ1-1, with a tentative D call TRBD1 (6 bases). Per the germline V gene, CDR1 is SGHVS and CDR2 is FQNEAQ. CDR3 size: 15 residues. Trimming pared 6 bases from V and 3 bases from J, leaving 17 bases between. The CDR3 spells CASSKEGGRYTEAFF. The CDR3 DNA is TGTGCCAGCAGTAAAGAGGGGGGTCGATACACTGAAGCTTTCTTT.

The table lists this clonotype with a few counts. The chain employs TRBV5-1 and TRBJ1-1; maybe TRBD1 (5 bases). CDR1 and CDR2 (germline): SGHRS, YFSETQ. This CDR3 contains 16 residues. Trimming shortened V by 0 bases and J by 3 bases, and 15 bases separated the two germline ends. The CDR3 DNA reads as TGCGCCAGCAGCTTGGAGGTCAGGGCAAGGGACACTGAAGCTTTCTTT. Translation gives CASSLEVRARDTEAFF.

The gene calls are TRBV6-1 and TRBJ1-5, with TRBD1 matching 8 bases. V lost 5 bases, J lost 2 bases, and 8 bases stayed unmatched. This CDR3 has 16 residues. CDR1 and CDR2 (germline): MNHNS, SASEGT. The CDR3 DNA reads as TGTGCCAGCAGTCTTATCAGGGGGCCTGGCAATCAGCCCCAGCATTTT. Translated, it gives CASSLIRGPGNQPQHF.

The chain recombines TRBV9 with TRBJ2-7, with 11 nucleotides matching TRBD1. The germline V gene has CDR1 SGDLS and CDR2 YYNGEE. The CDR3 length is 16 residues. The V segment lost 4 bases and the J segment 5 bases; nucleotides outside the gene matches: 11. CDR3 in DNA: TGTGCCAGCAGCCCTCACCCCGGGACAGGGGGAAACGAGCAGTACTTC. Amino acids: CASSPHPGTGGNEQYF.

This clonotype was recorded many times. This chain uses TRBV27 with TRBJ1-5; possibly TRBD1 for D (5 bases). This CDR3 contains 15 residues. The germline CDR1 and CDR2 sequences are MNHEY and SMNVEV (reference sequence). Trimming pared 2 bases from V and 2 bases from J, leaving 10 bases between. CDR3 coding DNA: TGTGCCAGCAGTTTAGAGGGGATGGGCAATCAGCCCCAGCATTTT. This translates into CASSLEGMGNQPQHF.

As to this clonotype: A much larger clone sits a single nucleotide away, making a read error possible. The chain employs TRBV28 and TRBJ2-4, with D maybe TRBD1 (7 bases). Trimming stripped 3 bases from V and 9 bases from J, with 18 bases between. The CDR3 is 15 amino acids. The germline CDR1 and CDR2 sequences are MDHEN and SYDVKM. The CDR3: CASSLTSQGETIQYF. The CDR3 region has the DNA TGTGCCAGCAGTTTGACTAGTCAGGGGGAAACCATTCAGTACTTC.

This rearrangement joins TRBV7-3 to TRBJ1-1, with D hard to call. Germline V gene sequence: CDR1 SGHTA, CDR2 FQGTGA. V was cut by 5 bases and J by 3 bases, with 10 bases left in between. The CDR3 has 13 residues. The CDR3: CASSALGDTEAFF. CDR3 nucleotide sequence: TGTGCCAGCAGCGCTCTAGGCGACACTGAAGCTTTCTTT.

This clonotype was seen once. The rearrangement joins TRBV28 to TRBJ2-7, with TRBD1 identical over 10 bases. V gave up 6 bases and J gave up 3 bases; unmatched junction bases: 8. Germline assignment: CDR1 MDHEN and CDR2 SYDVKM. This CDR3 contains 15 residues. This chain's CDR3 is CASSRDRGAGYEQYF. Written as DNA, the CDR3 is TGTGCCAGCAGCCGGGACAGGGGCGCAGGCTACGAGCAGTACTTC.

This clonotype was detected many times. J is TRBJ1-1 and V is TRBV7-9, with D maybe TRBD1 (5 bases). The V end was cut by 2 bases, the J end by 3 bases, with 10 bases between. This CDR3 comprises 14 residues. Germline V gene data show CDR1 as SEHNR and CDR2 as FQNEAQ (reference sequence). The CDR3 region has the DNA TGTGCCAGCAGCTTAAGACAGAGAGACACTGAAGCTTTCTTT. Translated: CASSLRQRDTEAFF. The whole variable domain, remainder taken from reference TRBV7-9 and TRBJ1-1, is DTGVSQNPRHKITKRGQNVTFRCDPISEHNRLYWYRQTLGQGPEFLTYFQNEAQLEKSRLLSDRFSAERPKGSFSTLEIQRTEQGDSAMYLCASSLRQRDTEAFFGQGTRLTVV.

This clonotype has just a few counts. This rearrangement joins TRBV20-1 to TRBJ2-5; D unresolved. The CDR3 runs 13 residues. V was trimmed by 5 bases and J by 2 bases, leaving 12 bases between them. The germline V gene encodes CDR1 DFQATT and CDR2 SNEGSKA (reference sequence). CDR3 protein: CSARPNNQETQYF. As DNA, the CDR3 is TGCAGTGCTCGCCCCAACAATCAAGAGACCCAGTACTTC.

The gene calls are TRBV7-6 and TRBJ1-2, with D possibly matching TRBD1 (6 bases). The germline V and J ends were trimmed by 1 base and 4 bases, with 13 bases remaining between them. This CDR3 spans 15 amino acids. Germline V gives CDR1 SGHVS, CDR2 FNYEAQ. The CDR3 DNA sequence: TGTGCCAGCAGCTTAGAGACAGGTCCATTCTATGGCTACACCTTC. Its translation: CASSLETGPFYGYTF.